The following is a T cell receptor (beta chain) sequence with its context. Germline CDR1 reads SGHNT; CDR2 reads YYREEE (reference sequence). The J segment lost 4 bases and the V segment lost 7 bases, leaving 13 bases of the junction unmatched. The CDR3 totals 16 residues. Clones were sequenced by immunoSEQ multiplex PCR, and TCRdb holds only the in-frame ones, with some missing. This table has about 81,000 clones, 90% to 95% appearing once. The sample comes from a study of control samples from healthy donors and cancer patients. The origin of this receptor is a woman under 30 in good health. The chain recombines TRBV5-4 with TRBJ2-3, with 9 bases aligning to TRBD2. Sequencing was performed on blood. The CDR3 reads CASRMGSGGRSDTQYF. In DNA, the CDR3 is TGTGCCAGCCGAATGGGTAGCGGGGGCCGGTCAGATACGCAGTATTTT.